This record covers a single T cell receptor beta chain. What it binds is not known. Data came from immunoSEQ multiplex PCR; TCRdb stores just in-frame clones and leaves some out. The table shows tens of thousands of clones, with about 90% occurring only once. J was trimmed by 7 bases and V by 0 bases; bases with no gene match: 4. The germline V gene has CDR1 MNHEY and CDR2 SVGAGI. The CDR3 spans 15 residues. This sample was taken from a study of graft-versus-host responses after intestinal transplantation. The chain is built from TRBV6-5 and TRBJ2-7; 12 positions agree with TRBD2. This material consisted of unstimulated CD8+ T cells sorted from spleen or lymph node cells, taken before intestinal transplant. This clonotype was sampled from a human donor who received an intestinal transplant. CDR3 residues: CASSYSTSGSGEQYF. The CDR3 nucleotides read TGTGCCAGCAGTTACTCGACTAGCGGGAGTGGGGAGCAGTACTTC.